These T cell receptor beta chains were read from a single sample in a study of blood T cell repertoires in COVID-19. Assay used: immunoSEQ multiplex PCR; TCRdb lists only in-frame clones, some missing. In the table there are 60,000 or so clones, about 90% of which are singletons. What was sequenced was peripheral blood. The receptor source for this set is a man between 60 and 70 years old with active COVID-19. The CDR3 runs from the conserved cysteine through the conserved F or W. A D gene is named only where the DNA matches it firmly. Size tells how often a clone was seen (once, few, many) or the class of an expanded clone, and some rows leave it out.

d_call	clone_size	cdr3_length	j_call	v_call	cdr3_aa	cdr3_nt
-	-	16	TRBJ1-4	TRBV5-1	CASSLSPTATNEKLFF	TGCGCCAGCAGCTTGAGCCCGACAGCAACTAATGAAAAACTGTTTTTT
-	-	13	TRBJ2-2	TRBV21-1	CASRRGGPGELFF	TGTGCCAGCAGGCGAGGGGGACCCGGGGAGCTGTTTTTT
-	-	12	TRBJ2-5	TRBV29-1	CSVRLVLETQYF	TGCAGCGTTAGGCTAGTCTTAGAGACCCAGTACTTC
TRBD2	-	15	TRBJ2-1	TRBV7-3	CASSLGGGPRNEQFF	TGTGCCAGCAGCTTGGGGGGAGGGCCTAGGAATGAGCAGTTCTTC
-	once	14	TRBJ2-3	TRBV9	CASSPSTGLDTQYF	TGTGCCAGCAGCCCAAGCACAGGGCTCGATACGCAGTATTTT
TRBD1	-	12	TRBJ1-5	TRBV28	CASSLTGKPQHF	TGTGCCAGCAGTCTGACAGGGAAGCCCCAGCATTTT
-	-	13	TRBJ2-5	TRBV9	CASSVESVGTQYF	TGTGCCAGCAGCGTAGAGAGCGTCGGGACCCAGTACTTC
-	-	11	TRBJ2-7	TRBV28	CASSLTLEQYF	TGTGCCAGCAGTTTAACTCTGGAGCAGTACTTC
TRBD1	-	17	TRBJ2-1	TRBV9	CASSVDSGQGSYNEQFF	TGTGCCAGCAGCGTAGACTCGGGACAGGGATCCTACAATGAGCAGTTCTTC
-	once	15	TRBJ2-7	TRBV2	CASRSRGLKPYEQYF	TGTGCCAGCAGGTCCAGGGGTCTTAAGCCCTACGAGCAGTACTTC
TRBD1	-	12	TRBJ2-7	TRBV5-4	CASSPGQYEQYF	TGTGCCAGCAGCCCGGGACAGTACGAGCAGTACTTC
TRBD2	once	16	TRBJ2-1	TRBV18	CASSPWTSGGYNEQFF	TGTGCCAGCTCTCCATGGACTAGCGGGGGCTACAATGAGCAGTTCTTC
-	-	14	TRBJ2-7	TRBV6-5	CASSSDSPSYEQYF	TGTGCCAGCAGTTCCGACAGTCCCTCCTACGAGCAGTACTTC
-	once	12	TRBJ1-1	TRBV24-1	CATSDQDTEAFF	TGTGCCACCAGTGACCAGGACACTGAAGCTTTCTTT
-	-	16	TRBJ1-4	TRBV5-5	CASSLLFSGANEKLFF	TGTGCCAGCAGCTTGTTGTTTTCAGGGGCGAATGAAAAACTGTTTTTT
-	-	13	TRBJ1-6	TRBV28	CASSLLGGSPLHF	TGTGCCAGCAGTTTACTCGGGGGTTCACCCCTCCACTTT
-	-	13	TRBJ2-1	TRBV7-3	CASSFQVNNEQFF	TGTGCCAGCAGCTTCCAGGTAAACAATGAGCAGTTCTTC
TRBD1	-	14	TRBJ2-7	TRBV7-8	CASSALRQGYEQYF	TGTGCCAGCAGCGCACTAAGACAGGGCTACGAGCAGTACTTC
-	-	13	TRBJ1-2	TRBV6-6	CASSYSQGKGYTF	TGTGCCAGCAGTTACTCCCAGGGTAAAGGCTACACCTTC
TRBD1	-	14	TRBJ1-5	TRBV27	CASSLQGAGQPQHF	TGTGCCAGCAGTCTACAGGGGGCAGGTCAGCCCCAGCATTTT
TRBD1	-	16	TRBJ1-2	TRBV30	CAWSVGLGQGVNGYTF	TGTGCCTGGAGTGTTGGTCTGGGGCAGGGGGTTAATGGCTACACCTTC
-	once	16	TRBJ1-4	TRBV7-9	CASSSTTRASNEKLFF	TGTGCCAGCAGCTCAACGACCAGGGCTAGTAATGAAAAACTGTTTTTT
-	-	16	TRBJ2-7	TRBV7-2	CASSLVFRGATYEQYF	TGTGCCAGCAGCTTAGTCTTTCGCGGGGCCACCTACGAGCAGTACTTC
-	-	13	TRBJ2-2	TRBV12-3/TRBV12-4	CASSYLVTGELFF	TGTGCCAGCAGTTACCTAGTAACCGGGGAGCTGTTTTTT
-	-	13	TRBJ1-4	TRBV27	CASAGPGKRKLFF	TGTGCCAGCGCAGGGCCTGGGAAACGGAAACTGTTTTTT
TRBD1	-	18	TRBJ1-3	TRBV5-1	CASSFDGTGRSIGNTIYF	TGCGCCAGCAGTTTTGACGGGACAGGGCGTTCCATTGGAAACACCATATATTTT
-	-	13	TRBJ2-7	TRBV7-9	CASSSTGRYEQYF	TGTGCCAGCAGTTCGACAGGGAGGTACGAGCAGTACTTC
-	-	14	TRBJ2-1	TRBV7-3	CASSARTSSNEQFF	TGTGCCAGCAGCGCCCGCACTAGTTCCAATGAGCAGTTCTTC
TRBD2	-	13	TRBJ2-7	TRBV7-2	CASSETSSHEQYF	TGTGCCAGCAGCGAGACTAGCAGCCACGAGCAGTACTTC
-	once	13	TRBJ1-3	TRBV28	CASRPGYGVISYF	TGTGCCAGCAGACCGGGGTACGGGGTAATTAGCTATTTT
-	-	13	TRBJ2-7	TRBV5-4	CASSLDSLYEQYF	TGTGCCAGCAGCTTAGACTCACTCTACGAGCAGTACTTC
TRBD1	-	14	TRBJ1-4	TRBV10-3	CAISEDRANEKLFF	TGTGCCATCAGTGAGGACAGGGCTAATGAAAAACTGTTTTTT
-	-	15	TRBJ1-1	TRBV14	CALPGPGGRDTEAFF	TGTGCTCTGCCAGGCCCCGGCGGGAGGGACACTGAAGCTTTCTTT
-	once	14	TRBJ2-7	TRBV10-3	CAISATGTSYEQYF	TGTGCCATCAGTGCCACAGGGACCTCCTACGAGCAGTACTTC
TRBD1	-	14	TRBJ2-2	TRBV6-5	CASSTGGKGGELFF	TGTGCCAGCAGCACAGGGGGCAAGGGCGGGGAGCTGTTTTTT
-	-	13	TRBJ1-6	TRBV9	CASSPQGNSPLHF	TGTGCCAGCAGCCCGCAGGGGAATTCACCCCTCCACTTT
-	-	13	TRBJ1-1	TRBV5-4	CASGGVGVTEAFF	TGTGCCAGCGGCGGGGTCGGGGTCACTGAAGCTTTCTTT
-	-	14	TRBJ2-6	TRBV9	CASSSQAGANVLTF	TGTGCCAGCAGCTCCCAGGCAGGGGCCAACGTCCTGACTTTC
TRBD2	-	15	TRBJ2-1	TRBV7-2	CASVPTSGIYNEQFF	TGTGCCAGCGTCCCGACTAGCGGGATTTATAATGAGCAGTTCTTC
TRBD2	-	14	TRBJ2-5	TRBV28	CASSFLAGQETQYF	TGTGCCAGCAGTTTCCTAGCGGGACAAGAGACCCAGTACTTC
-	few	13	TRBJ1-2	TRBV7-2	CASSLPRGYGYTF	TGTGCCAGCAGCTTACCCAGGGGCTATGGCTACACCTTC
-	-	14	TRBJ1-1	TRBV4-2	CASSQERTDTEAFF	TGTGCCAGCAGCCAAGAAAGGACAGACACTGAAGCTTTCTTT
-	-	13	TRBJ2-1	TRBV28	CASSYLAYNEQFF	TGTGCCAGCAGTTACCTAGCGTACAATGAGCAGTTCTTC
-	-	14	TRBJ2-7	TRBV5-1	CASSWGIRGYEQYF	TGCGCCAGCAGCTGGGGTATACGGGGCTACGAGCAGTACTTC
-	-	13	TRBJ1-1	TRBV18	CASSPPLPQKAFF	TGTGCCAGCTCACCCCCTTTACCCCAGAAAGCTTTCTTT
TRBD1	-	18	TRBJ1-6	TRBV2	CATFRGTGGLSGNSPLHF	TGTGCCACCTTTCGGGGGACAGGGGGTTTATCGGGTAATTCACCCCTCCACTTT
TRBD1	-	15	TRBJ2-7	TRBV7-8	CASSLAGQGTYEQYF	TGTGCCAGCAGCTTAGCGGGACAGGGGACCTACGAGCAGTACTTC
-	-	13	TRBJ1-1	TRBV9	CASSVEGETEAFF	TGTGCCAGCAGCGTCGAGGGAGAAACTGAAGCTTTCTTT
-	-	13	TRBJ1-1	TRBV6-5	CASSSGENTEAFF	TGTGCCAGCAGTTCGGGGGAGAACACTGAAGCTTTCTTT
-	few	14	TRBJ2-7	TRBV28	CASTRGSSFYEQYF	TGTGCCAGCACCCGGGGGAGCTCCTTTTACGAGCAGTACTTC
-	-	16	TRBJ2-7	TRBV4-3	CASSQDRTLPRLEQYF	TGCGCCAGCAGCCAAGATCGTACTCTACCGAGACTCGAGCAGTACTTC
-	-	15	TRBJ2-2	TRBV2	CASALRGLHTGELFF	TGTGCCAGCGCCCTCCGAGGACTCCACACCGGGGAGCTGTTTTTT
-	-	15	TRBJ2-5	TRBV5-8	CASSPGAGDQETQYF	TGTGCCAGCAGCCCCGGGGCAGGGGACCAAGAGACCCAGTACTTC
-	-	16	TRBJ2-4	TRBV19	CASREQGILAKNIQYF	TGTGCCAGTAGGGAACAGGGAATTCTAGCCAAAAACATTCAGTACTTC
TRBD1	-	13	TRBJ2-5	TRBV3-1/TRBV3-2	CASSPGGAKTQYF	TGTGCCAGCAGTCCAGGGGGCGCGAAGACCCAGTACTTC